This T cell receptor (beta chain) is drawn from a study of blood T cell repertoires in COVID-19. In the study overall: Samples taken during acute and convalescent COVID-19 were collected in the United States, Italy and Spain. The analysed material was cDNA or gDNA that came from T cells, B-cell-depleted T cells, or PBMCs.

In the study's own analysis: Researchers report that nucleated cell counts were estimated from reference gene primer amplification. Measured with immunoSEQ multiplex PCR; TCRdb has only the in-frame clones, and not every one. V and J calls and clone size follow that table, whereas D and trimming were derived from the DNA. The sample includes about 180,000 clones, approximately 83% of them seen just once. Germline CDR1 reads MNHEY; CDR2 reads SVGAGI. This CDR3 is 15 amino acids long. The J segment lost 9 bases and the V segment lost 7 bases, leaving 9 bases of the junction unmatched. This sequence was found in a human donor in a cohort sampled during active COVID-19. The sequenced sample was peripheral blood. The rearrangement uses TRBV6-5 and TRBJ2-1, with 13 bases that match TRBD2. As DNA, the CDR3 is TGTGCCAGCACCCCGACTAGCGGGGGGAGGAGTGAGCAGTTCTTC. Protein: CASTPTSGGRSEQFF.